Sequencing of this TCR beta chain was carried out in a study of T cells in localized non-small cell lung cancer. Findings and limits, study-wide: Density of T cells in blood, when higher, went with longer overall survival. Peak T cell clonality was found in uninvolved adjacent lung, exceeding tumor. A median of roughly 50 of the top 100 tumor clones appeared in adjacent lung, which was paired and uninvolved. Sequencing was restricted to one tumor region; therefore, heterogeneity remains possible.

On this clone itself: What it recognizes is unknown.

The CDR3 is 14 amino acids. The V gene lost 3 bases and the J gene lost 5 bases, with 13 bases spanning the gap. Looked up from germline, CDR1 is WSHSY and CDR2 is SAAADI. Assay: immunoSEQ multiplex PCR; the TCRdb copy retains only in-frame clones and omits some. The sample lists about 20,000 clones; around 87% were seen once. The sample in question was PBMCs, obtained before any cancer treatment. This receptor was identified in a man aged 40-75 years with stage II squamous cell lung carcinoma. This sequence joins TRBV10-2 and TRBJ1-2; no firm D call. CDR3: CASSDGFPIYGYTF. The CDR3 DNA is TGCGCCAGCAGTGATGGGTTTCCTATTTATGGCTACACCTTC.